Each of the 18 T cell receptor beta chains below was sequenced from the same sample in a study of blood T cell repertoires in COVID-19. Here immunoSEQ multiplex PCR was the method, and the copy in TCRdb shows in-frame clones only, minus some. The sample lists about 56,000 clones; 80% to 90% were seen once. Sequenced sample: peripheral blood. The receptor set was obtained from a human donor in a cohort sampled during active COVID-19.

The chain carries TRBV9 and TRBJ2-1, with TRBD2 as a possible D gene (6 bases). The V gene lost 9 bases and the J gene lost 7 bases, with 20 bases spanning the gap. The CDR3 extends over 14 amino acids. Germline assignment: CDR1 SGDLS and CDR2 YYNGEE. CDR3 DNA: TGTGCCACCGGCCCGGGGGAGGTGTGGAATGAGCAGTTCTTC. As protein: CATGPGEVWNEQFF.

The CDR3 is CASSYRTGGAYGYTF. In DNA, the CDR3 is TGTGCCAGCAGTTACAGGACAGGGGGCGCGTATGGCTACACCTTC. This rearrangement joins TRBV6-5 to TRBJ1-2; 11 bases are shared with TRBD1. V lost 2 bases to trimming and J lost 5 bases; unmatched junction nucleotides: 4. Germline V lookup: CDR1 MNHEY, CDR2 SVGAGI. The length of the CDR3 is 15 residues.

The genes are TRBV7-2 and TRBJ2-5; perhaps TRBD2 as D (6 bases). V lost 0 bases to trimming and J lost 5 bases, with 13 bases between them. The CDR3 has 15 amino acids. CDR1 and CDR2 from the germline V gene are SGHTA and FQGNSA. In DNA form, the CDR3 reads TGTGCCAGCAGCTTAGCGGGGGGAGCACGGGAGACCCAGTACTTC. It yields the protein CASSLAGGARETQYF.

V is TRBV27 and J is TRBJ1-2; a possible D gene is TRBD1 (5 bases). CDR3 length: 14 amino acids. The ends were cut back, 0 bases at V and 4 bases at J, with 9 bases in the middle. Germline CDR1 MNHEY, CDR2 SMNVEV (reference sequence). CDR3 protein: CASSLSPQGYGYTF. The CDR3 DNA reads as TGTGCCAGCAGTTTATCCCCCCAGGGCTATGGCTACACCTTC.

The rearrangement links TRBV12-3 or TRBV12-4 to TRBJ1-1; TRBD1 might be the D (5 bases). V shed 5 bases and J shed 1 base, with 8 bases lying between them. The CDR3 sequence is 13 residues long. CDR3 nucleotides: TGTGCCAGCAGTAAACAGGCGAACACTGAAGCTTTCTTT. As protein: CASSKQANTEAFF.

V gene TRBV10-1 combines with J gene TRBJ2-1; D might be TRBD1 (5 bases). The CDR3 extends over 13 amino acids. V lost 11 bases to trimming and J lost 4 bases, with 15 bases between them. CDR1 is WNHNN and CDR2 is SYGVQD in the germline V gene (reference sequence). This CDR3 is CAPCWGAYNEQFF. CDR3 nucleotide sequence: TGCGCCCCTTGTTGGGGCGCTTACAATGAGCAGTTCTTC.

J is TRBJ1-5 and V is TRBV7-2; D uncertain. Germline lookup yields CDR1 SGHTA and CDR2 FQGNSA. There are 14 residues in the CDR3. Deletions cut 4 bases from V and 2 bases from J, with 9 bases between. CDR3 residues: CASSSYQGNQPQHF. The CDR3 DNA sequence: TGTGCCAGCAGCTCTTACCAGGGCAATCAGCCCCAGCATTTT.

The V and J genes are TRBV7-9 and TRBJ2-4; tentatively, D is TRBD1 (5 bases). From germline, CDR1 is SEHNR and CDR2 FQNEAQ (reference sequence). V was clipped by 5 bases and J by 8 bases, with 19 bases between them. This CDR3 contains 15 residues. DNA of the CDR3: TGTGCCAGCAGCGCGCAACCAGGGTACGTCGACATTCAGTACTTC. Protein sequence: CASSAQPGYVDIQYF.

The J gene is TRBJ2-7, the V gene TRBV6-2 or TRBV6-3; 9 positions agree with TRBD2. In germline, CDR1 is MNHEY, CDR2 SVGEGT. The CDR3 sequence is 14 residues long. V gave up 4 bases and J gave up 4 bases; unmatched junction bases: 5. CDR3 nucleotides: TGTGCCAGCAGTTCCACCCTAGCGGGATACGAGCAGTACTTC. Translated, it gives CASSSTLAGYEQYF.

The chain recombines TRBV4-3 with TRBJ2-7; possible D gene TRBD2, 6 bases. Trimming took 4 bases from V and 5 from J, leaving 12 bases between them. CDR3 size: 13 residues. Looked up from germline, CDR1 is LGHNA and CDR2 is YSLEER. In DNA form, the CDR3 reads TGCGCCAGCAGCCGCAGATGGGGGGACGAGCAGTACTTC. Translation gives CASSRRWGDEQYF.

The chain combines TRBV18 with TRBJ1-3; 10 nucleotides agree with TRBD1. CDR1 is KGHSH and CDR2 is LQKENI in the germline V gene. CDR3 length equals 17 residues. Unmatched junction bases numbered 10, after V lost 5 bases and J lost 3 bases. CDR3 sequence (DNA): TGTGCCAGCTCAACCGGGACAGGGGAGTTCGGTGGAAACACCATATATTTT. This gives the protein CASSTGTGEFGGNTIYF.

This chain joins TRBV5-1 and TRBJ2-2; D possibly corresponds to TRBD1 (6 bases). This CDR3 has 17 residues. Germline values: CDR1 SGHRS, CDR2 YFSETQ. Trimming took 0 bases from V and 4 from J, leaving 16 bases between them. DNA of the CDR3: TGCGCCAGCAGCTTGGTATCCACAGGGCCGCTCACCGGGGAGCTGTTTTTT. Residues: CASSLVSTGPLTGELFF.

The chain links TRBV7-9 to TRBJ1-4, with 7 bases aligning to TRBD1. Germline V lookup: CDR1 SEHNR, CDR2 FQNEAQ (reference sequence). The V segment lost 2 bases and the J segment 7 bases; nucleotides outside the gene matches: 16. CDR3 length equals 18 residues. This CDR3 is CASSLREGQVSLVEKLFF. For the CDR3, the DNA is TGTGCCAGCAGCTTAAGGGAAGGACAGGTGTCTCTCGTTGAAAAACTGTTTTTT.

This chain links TRBV13 with TRBJ1-1; possibly TRBD1 for D (5 bases). V gave up 2 bases and J gave up 10 bases, with 17 bases separating them. This CDR3 is 14 amino acids long. Germline V lookup: CDR1 PRHDT, CDR2 FYEKMQ (reference sequence). The CDR3 loop reads CASSLKGEGKGAFF. CDR3 sequence (DNA): TGTGCCAGCAGCTTAAAAGGGGAAGGCAAGGGAGCTTTCTTT.

The chain employs TRBV5-8 and TRBJ2-6; TRBD1 aligns across 7 bases. The CDR3 has 15 residues. The germline gives CDR1 SGHTS, CDR2 YDEGEE. Losses at the gene ends were 8 bases for V and 1 base for J; bases not matched to a gene: 6. The CDR3 DNA sequence: TGTGCCAGAGTCACGACAGGGTCTGGGGCCAACGTCCTGACTTTC. Translation: CARVTTGSGANVLTF. Using reference TRBV5-8 and TRBJ2-6 for the parts outside the CDR3, the full variable domain is EAGVTQSPTHLIKTRGQQATLRCSPISGHTSVYWYQQALGLGLQFLLWYDEGEERNRGNFPPRFSGRQFPNYSSELNVNALELEDSALYLCARVTTGSGANVLTFGAGSRLTVL.

V and J are TRBV6-6 and TRBJ2-7; 9 bases agree with TRBD1. The CDR3 length is 14 residues. Germline V gene data show CDR1 as MNHNY and CDR2 as SVGAGI (reference sequence). The V and J ends lost 8 bases and 0 bases, in that order; junction bases with no gene match: 5. CDR3 in DNA: TGTGCCAGCGCTGGGACAGGGAACTCCTACGAGCAGTACTTC. It specifies CASAGTGNSYEQYF.

The CDR3 DNA reads TGTGCCAGCAGTTACCCGACTAGAGGCGGGCTCACAGATACGCAGTATTTT. The encoded protein is CASSYPTRGGLTDTQYF. This sequence joins TRBV6-2 or TRBV6-3 and TRBJ2-3; D is possibly TRBD2 (6 bases). The length of the CDR3 is 17 residues. Looked up from germline, CDR1 is MNHEY and CDR2 is SVGEGT. V dropped 2 bases and J dropped 2 bases, with 17 bases sitting between them.

The chain uses TRBV7-2 and TRBJ2-5; D remains unclear. The CDR3 covers 12 residues. Deletions cut 0 bases from V and 5 bases from J, with 4 bases between. Germline V gene data show CDR1 as SGHTA and CDR2 as FQGNSA. Written as DNA, the CDR3 is TGTGCCAGCAGCTTAGCTCAGGAGACCCAGTACTTC. Its protein is CASSLAQETQYF. Variable domain in full (rest from reference TRBV7-2 and TRBJ2-5): GAGVSQSPSNKVTEKGKDVELRCDPISGHTALYWYRQSLGQGLEFLIYFQGNSAPDKSGLPSDRFSAERTGGSVSTLTIQRTQQEDSAVYLCASSLAQETQYFGPGTRLLVL.